Shown below are 27 T cell receptor beta chains from a single sample sequenced in a study of cytomegalovirus exposure and HLA in healthy donors. Some clones are missing from TCRdb's copy, which holds only in-frame ones; the method was immunoSEQ multiplex PCR. This sample has roughly 330,000 clones, with 75% to 90% found just once. The specimen was PBMCs. The receptor source for this set is a woman in her 30s in good health and CMV-seropositive.

V and J are TRBV9 and TRBJ2-1, with D possibly TRBD2 on 5 matching bases. The CDR3 loop spans 15 amino acids. CDR1 is SGDLS and CDR2 is YYNGEE in the germline V gene. Trimming took off 0 bases at V and 6 bases at J, with 13 bases between the two ends. CDR3: CASSVELLAPNEQFF. CDR3 nucleotides: TGTGCCAGCAGCGTAGAATTGCTAGCACCCAATGAGCAGTTCTTC.

The gene calls are TRBV10-3 and TRBJ2-1, with a weak D call TRBD2 (5 bases). The CDR3 runs to 14 residues. Deletions cut 6 bases from V and 6 bases from J, with 15 bases between. CDR1 is ENHRY, CDR2 SYGVKD, per germline. The CDR3 loop reads CAIRDLRGSNEQFF. The CDR3 DNA is TGTGCCATCAGAGACCTACGAGGGTCCAATGAGCAGTTCTTC.

The V call is TRBV6-5, the J call TRBJ2-7, with TRBD2 matching 8 bases. The ends lost 4 bases at V and 3 bases at J; junction bases unmatched: 5. Germline lookup yields CDR1 MNHEY and CDR2 SVGAGI. The CDR3 runs to 14 residues. In nucleotides, the CDR3 is TGTGCCAGCAGTTCGGCTAGCGGGTTCTACGAGCAGTACTTC. Translated, it gives CASSSASGFYEQYF.

The chain carries TRBV14 and TRBJ2-1, with D unresolved. Per the germline V gene, CDR1 is SGHDN and CDR2 is FVKESK. The CDR3 runs 15 residues. Between the trimmed V and J ends, which lost 1 base and 5 bases, there was a span of 12 bases. Here the CDR3 DNA reads TGTGCCAGCAGCCAAGTGGTTCACACTCACAATGAGCAGTTCTTC. Amino acids: CASSQVVHTHNEQFF.

This clone occurred a few times. This rearrangement joins TRBV10-3 to TRBJ2-3, with D possibly being TRBD1 (6 bases). The V end was cut by 4 bases, the J end by 2 bases, with 13 bases between. CDR3 length equals 15 residues. Germline CDR1 is ENHRY and CDR2 is SYGVKD. CDR3 amino acids: CAISGGQPYTDTQYF. As DNA, the CDR3 is TGTGCCATCAGTGGAGGACAGCCCTACACAGATACGCAGTATTTT.

The rearrangement links TRBV30 to TRBJ2-5; 7 bases are shared with TRBD2. This CDR3 contains 15 residues. After removal of 4 bases from V and 2 bases from J, the junction contained 10 bases not matched to a gene. The germline V gene encodes CDR1 GTSNPN and CDR2 SVGIG (reference sequence). The CDR3 region is CAWTPFGGLQETQYF. The CDR3 nucleotides are TGTGCCTGGACCCCTTTCGGGGGGTTACAAGAGACCCAGTACTTC.

The table lists this clone with a few counts. CDR3 nucleotides: TGTGCCAGCAGCAACGACAGATACAATCAGCCCCAGCATTTT. Translating gives CASSNDRYNQPQHF. V gene TRBV6-6 combines with J gene TRBJ1-5, with a tentative D call TRBD1 (5 bases). This CDR3 comprises 14 residues. The V and J ends lost 6 bases and 3 bases respectively, with 12 bases between them. CDR1 is MNHNY and CDR2 is SVGAGI in the germline V gene (reference sequence).

This chain links TRBV7-7 with TRBJ2-1; no definite D call. V was trimmed by 1 base and J by 7 bases, leaving 14 bases between them. The CDR3 consists of 15 residues. Germline V gene sequence: CDR1 SSHAT, CDR2 FNYEAQ (reference sequence). DNA of the CDR3: TGTGCCAGCAGCTTAGGTCCCACGACTCGTAATGAGCAGTTCTTC. This translates into CASSLGPTTRNEQFF.

This chain uses TRBV28 with TRBJ1-2; maybe TRBD1 (6 bases). CDR1 and CDR2 from the germline V gene are MDHEN and SYDVKM. CDR3 length: 13 amino acids. Deletions cut 5 bases from V and 5 bases from J, with 12 bases between. CDR3 DNA: TGTGCCAGCAGTCCACAGGGCTGGTATGGCTACACCTTC. This sequence encodes CASSPQGWYGYTF.

This rearrangement joins TRBV29-1 to TRBJ1-1; 8 nucleotides align to TRBD1. V shed 4 bases, J shed 0 bases, and the junction held 10 bases outside the gene matches. Germline lookup yields CDR1 SQVTM and CDR2 ANQGSEA. The CDR3 sequence is 16 residues long. The CDR3 sequence is CSVGIDRGFLNTEAFF. CDR3 nucleotide sequence: TGCAGCGTTGGAATTGACAGGGGATTTTTGAACACTGAAGCTTTCTTT.

The chain links TRBV5-6 to TRBJ2-5; D is uncertain. TRBJ2-7 explains the end of the DNA better; the J call may be wrong. The CDR3 contains 13 residues. Germline values: CDR1 SGHDT, CDR2 YYEEEE. The CDR3 region has the DNA TGTGCCAGCAGCTTGGAAATTAATTTCGAGCAGTACTTC. Translated: CASSLEINFEQYF.

This rearrangement joins TRBV7-9 to TRBJ2-5; the D gene is possibly TRBD2 (6 bases). The CDR3 sequence is 19 residues long. Germline CDR1 SEHNR, CDR2 FQNEAQ (reference sequence). V was shortened by 0 bases and J by 1 base, with 21 bases between the two germline ends. The CDR3: CASSLAVRAGLRFQETQYF. CDR3 nucleotide sequence: TGTGCCAGCAGCTTAGCGGTCCGGGCGGGACTCCGATTCCAAGAGACCCAGTACTTC.

The V call is TRBV30, the J call TRBJ1-1, with a weak D call TRBD1 (6 bases). V was shortened by 3 bases and J by 5 bases, with 13 bases between the two germline ends. CDR1 GTSNPN and CDR2 SVGIG come from the germline V gene (reference sequence). The CDR3 consists of 13 residues. CDR3 in DNA: TGTGCCTGGAGGGAAACAGGGTGGACTGAAGCTTTCTTT. Protein: CAWRETGWTEAFF.

This chain connects TRBV6-5 to TRBJ2-5; D uncertain. Between the trimmed V and J ends, which lost 7 bases and 2 bases, there was a span of 14 bases. The germline gives CDR1 MNHEY, CDR2 SVGAGI. The CDR3 is 14 amino acids. CDR3 DNA sequence: TGTGCCAGCACCCACAACTCTGGACAAGAGACCCAGTACTTC. This encodes CASTHNSGQETQYF.

J is TRBJ1-6 and V is TRBV7-3; D is unclear. Trimming shortened V by 1 base and J by 3 bases, and 13 bases separated the two germline ends. CDR1 is SGHTA and CDR2 is FQGTGA in the germline V gene. The CDR3 runs 17 residues. The CDR3 coding sequence is TGTGCCAGCAGCTTAAAACCGCGGACTTACTATAATTCACCCCTCCACTTT. This encodes CASSLKPRTYYNSPLHF.

The rearrangement links TRBV6-5 to TRBJ2-5; D not certain. This CDR3 contains 15 residues. Trimming shortened V by 6 bases and J by 1 base, and 15 bases separated the two germline ends. Germline lookup yields CDR1 MNHEY and CDR2 SVGAGI. Here the CDR3 DNA reads TGTGCCAGCAGCCTACTACCCGCGCCCCAAGAGACCCAGTACTTC. This codes for CASSLLPAPQETQYF.

The chain recombines TRBV28 with TRBJ2-1; 8 bases fit TRBD2. The CDR3 sequence is 16 residues long. The V and J ends lost 8 bases and 7 bases, in that order; junction bases with no gene match: 16. The germline V gene encodes CDR1 MDHEN and CDR2 SYDVKM. For the CDR3, the DNA is TGTGCCAGCGACTCATCGGTTAGCGGGATCGGAAATGAGCAGTTCTTC. Translating gives CASDSSVSGIGNEQFF.

The chain is built from TRBV7-6 and TRBJ2-7; possible D gene TRBD2, 6 bases. Germline CDR1 is SGHVS and CDR2 is FNYEAQ. Trimming stripped 3 bases from V and 4 bases from J, with 22 bases between. The CDR3 contains 17 residues. CDR3 residues: CASSFGSQGLTHYEQYF. CDR3 sequence (DNA): TGTGCCAGCAGCTTTGGGTCTCAGGGACTCACCCATTACGAGCAGTACTTC.

The V and J genes are TRBV6-5 and TRBJ1-5, with D uncertain. CDR1 MNHEY and CDR2 SVGAGI come from the germline V gene. The CDR3 extends over 12 amino acids. V lost 3 bases, J lost 7 bases, and 7 bases lay in between. CDR3 nucleotides: TGTGCCAGCAGTTATGCAGAACAGCCCCAGCATTTT. Translation: CASSYAEQPQHF.

This rearrangement joins TRBV28 to TRBJ2-2; TRBD1 agrees at 7 bases. The V and J ends lost 4 bases and 0 bases, in that order; junction bases with no gene match: 2. Germline-derived CDR1 and CDR2 are MDHEN and SYDVKM. CDR3 length: 15 residues. This chain's CDR3 is CASSWTGPNTGELFF. The CDR3 nucleotides read TGTGCCAGCAGTTGGACAGGTCCGAACACCGGGGAGCTGTTTTTT.

The genes are TRBV20-1 and TRBJ1-2, with a possible D match to TRBD1 (5 bases). This CDR3 is 11 amino acids long. Trimming took 1 base from V and 7 from J, leaving 7 bases between them. The germline V gene has CDR1 DFQATT and CDR2 SNEGSKA (reference sequence). The CDR3 sequence is CSARVDSGYTF. The CDR3 region has the DNA TGCAGTGCTAGAGTTGACAGTGGCTACACCTTC.

The gene calls are TRBV7-6 and TRBJ2-1; D possibly corresponds to TRBD2 (5 bases). Germline V CDR1 and CDR2: SGHVS, FNYEAQ. Trimming shortened V by 5 bases and J by 10 bases, and 12 bases separated the two germline ends. The CDR3 loop spans 12 amino acids. CDR3 coding DNA: TGTGCCAGCAGCGCAAGCGGCACGGAGCAGTTCTTC. It is translated as CASSASGTEQFF.

Judged by abundance, this clone is medium-sized. V usage is TRBV7-7 and J usage is TRBJ2-5, with 14 bases identical to TRBD2. The CDR3 spans 15 residues. Germline V gives CDR1 SSHAT, CDR2 FNYEAQ (reference sequence). J lost 7 bases, V lost 3 bases, and 4 bases had no gene match. Written as DNA, the CDR3 is TGTGCCAGCAGCTTGGGGACTAGCGGGAGTGTGACCCAGTACTTC. Protein sequence: CASSLGTSGSVTQYF.

The chain joins TRBV7-2 to TRBJ1-2; D not resolved. This CDR3 is 14 amino acids long. The germline V gene encodes CDR1 SGHTA and CDR2 FQGNSA. Trimming took 5 bases from V and 0 from J, leaving 10 bases between them. The CDR3 region is CASSQPGANYGYTF. The CDR3 region has the DNA TGTGCCAGCAGCCAGCCGGGAGCTAACTATGGCTACACCTTC.

The chain has TRBV7-9 and TRBJ2-2, with D perhaps matching TRBD1 (6 bases). V dropped 0 bases and J dropped 6 bases, with 11 bases sitting between them. CDR3 size: 15 residues. CDR1 SEHNR and CDR2 FQNEAQ come from the germline V gene (reference sequence). CDR3 in amino acids: CASSLAWGPAGELFF. CDR3 nucleotide sequence: TGTGCCAGCAGCTTAGCTTGGGGGCCGGCCGGGGAGCTGTTTTTT.

The chain has TRBV11-3 and TRBJ2-3; 11 bases line up with TRBD1. The CDR3 spans 15 residues. Germline V gives CDR1 SGHNT, CDR2 YENEEA. V lost 5 bases, J lost 1 base, and 2 bases stayed unmatched. As DNA, the CDR3 is TGTGCCAGCAGCCTGGGACAGGGGGGCACAGATACGCAGTATTTT. It yields the protein CASSLGQGGTDTQYF. Variable domain in full (rest from reference TRBV11-3 and TRBJ2-3): EAGVVQSPRYKIIEKKQPVAFWCNPISGHNTLYWYLQNLGQGPELLIRYENEEAVDDSQLPKDRFSAERLKGVDSTLKIQPAELGDSAVYLCASSLGQGGTDTQYFGPGTRLTVL.

The chain recombines TRBV6-5 with TRBJ2-7; 11 bases are shared with TRBD2. This CDR3 contains 15 residues. After removal of 8 bases from V and 4 bases from J, the junction contained 10 bases not matched to a gene. The germline gives CDR1 MNHEY, CDR2 SVGAGI. The DNA of the CDR3 is TGTGCCAGCGGAATAGCGGGAGGGCCGTCGTACGAGCAGTACTTC. Translating it yields CASGIAGGPSYEQYF.